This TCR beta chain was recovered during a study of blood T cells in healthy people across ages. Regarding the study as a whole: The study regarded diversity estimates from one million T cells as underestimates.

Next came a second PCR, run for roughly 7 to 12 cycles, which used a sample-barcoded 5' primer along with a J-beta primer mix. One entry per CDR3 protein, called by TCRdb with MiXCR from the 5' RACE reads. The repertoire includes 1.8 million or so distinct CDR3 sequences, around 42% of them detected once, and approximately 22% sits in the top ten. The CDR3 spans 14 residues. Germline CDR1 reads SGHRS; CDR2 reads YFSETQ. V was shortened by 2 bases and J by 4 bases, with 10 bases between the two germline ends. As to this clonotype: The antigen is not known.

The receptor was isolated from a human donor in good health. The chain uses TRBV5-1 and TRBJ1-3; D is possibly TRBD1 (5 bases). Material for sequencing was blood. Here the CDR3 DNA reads TGCGCCAGCAGCTTACAGGAGTTCGGAAACACCATATATTTT. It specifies CASSLQEFGNTIYF.